The present T cell receptor beta chain was sequenced within a study of low-dose radiotherapy and immunotherapy resistance in tumors. Study as a whole: Per fraction, Cohort 1 was given 0.5 Gy every 2 weeks, for a total of 6.5 Gy.

Alpha- and beta-chain coverage of first-strand cDNA came from TRAV- and TRBV-specific primers. TCR amplification involved about 18 PCR cycles with a constant-region primer and V-primer adapter. TCRdb re-called the reads with MiXCR, one entry per CDR3 protein. The table includes over 65,000 distinct CDR3 sequences, over 15% detected once. The V and J ends lost 2 bases and 2 bases, in that order; junction bases with no gene match: 2. The CDR3 length is 15 residues. Germline V gene lookup returns CDR1 SGHTA and CDR2 FQGTGA. This clonotype was counted between two and nine times. As for time point: before trial treatment.

This receptor was identified in a male donor with prostate cancer. Sequenced here: PBMCs, sampled before treatment. V is TRBV7-3 and J is TRBJ2-3; 9 bases fit TRBD2. This chain's CDR3 is CASSLAGGVTDTQYF. The CDR3, as DNA: TGTGCCAGCAGCTTAGCGGGGGGGGTCACAGATACGCAGTATTTT.